Listed below are T cell receptor beta chains from one sample, sequenced in a study of OX40 agonist ivuxolimab in advanced cancers. Some clones are missing from TCRdb's copy, which holds only in-frame ones; the method was immunoSEQ multiplex PCR. The profile shows more than 85,000 clones, more than 70% of them singletons. The material sequenced was CD4+ or CD8+ T cells sorted from blood, taken in a trial of the OX40 agonist ivuxolimab. These TCRs come from an adult with an advanced solid tumor such as melanoma, head and neck, liver or kidney cancer. CDR3s include the opening cysteine and the closing phenylalanine or tryptophan. D genes are given only for firm matches. Size values are once, few and many counts, or a class for expanded clones, and some rows have none.

J gene,CDR3 length,clone size,V gene,D gene,CDR3 DNA,CDR3 protein
TRBJ2-3,15,-,TRBV9,-,TGTGCCAGCAGCGTAGTTCCGACGGGGACAGATACGCAGTATTTT,CASSVVPTGTDTQYF
TRBJ1-5,14,-,TRBV5-6,TRBD1,TGTGCCAGCAGCACACAGGGGGCAGGCCAGCCCCAGCATTTT,CASSTQGAGQPQHF
TRBJ2-1,10,few,TRBV29-1,-,TGCAGCGCTGGGATCAATGAGCAGTTCTTC,CSAGINEQFF
TRBJ2-2,15,-,TRBV2,-,TGTGCCAGCAGTGCTTTAGGAAGGAACACCGGGGAGCTGTTTTTT,CASSALGRNTGELFF
TRBJ2-5,14,-,TRBV6-1,-,TGTGCCAGCGACGACAACCCGTACCAAGAGACCCAGTACTTC,CASDDNPYQETQYF
TRBJ2-7,16,-,TRBV7-8,TRBD2,TGTGCCAGCAGCTCCTCGGCTAGCGGGAGTCTCAACGAGCAGTACTTC,CASSSSASGSLNEQYF
TRBJ2-7,14,-,TRBV7-9,-,TGTGCCAGCAGCTTAATTTCTGGGTCCTACGAGCAGTACTTC,CASSLISGSYEQYF
TRBJ1-5,15,-,TRBV2,-,TGTGCCAGCAGTGATTTAAGAAATAGCAATCAGCCCCAGCATTTT,CASSDLRNSNQPQHF
TRBJ2-7,14,-,TRBV5-4,TRBD2,TGTGCCAGCAGCCCCGCTAGCGGGGACTACGAGCAGTACTTC,CASSPASGDYEQYF
TRBJ2-2,18,-,TRBV5-4,-,TGTGCCAGCAGACATGACGGGGAAGCGGGTCCGAACACCGGGGAGCTGTTTTTT,CASRHDGEAGPNTGELFF
TRBJ2-5,16,-,TRBV19,-,TGTGCCAGTAGTATAGATACGGAGGGGAACCGAGAGACCCAGTACTTC,CASSIDTEGNRETQYF
TRBJ2-7,15,-,TRBV25-1,-,TGTGCCAGCAGTGAGACGGGCAGAACCTCCTACGAGCAGTACTTC,CASSETGRTSYEQYF
TRBJ1-2,11,-,TRBV19,-,TGTGCCAGTTGGCATGTTCATGGCTACACCTTC,CASWHVHGYTF
TRBJ2-1,16,-,TRBV9,TRBD2,TGTGCCAGCAGCGTAGTGAGTAGCGGGAGGGGGAATGAGCAGTTCTTC,CASSVVSSGRGNEQFF
TRBJ2-3,13,-,TRBV11-3,-,TGTGCCAGCAGCTTTGGACCGTCAGATACGCAGTATTTT,CASSFGPSDTQYF